This TCR beta chain derives from a study of cytomegalovirus exposure and HLA in healthy donors. Background on the study: The study's early data release held about 85 million unique TCRs from HLA-typed donors. The study, taken as a whole, reports: As a later analysis showed, a missense DCLRE1C variant was linked to trimming of TCR beta V- and J-genes. Highly shared sequence variants in one cluster were likely a sequencing artifact.

Amplification used 60 Vbeta primers and 13 Jbeta primers. Libraries were prepared by immunoSEQ multiplex PCR; TCRdb keeps only in-frame clonotypes and omits some of them. The table includes 90,000 to 100,000 clones, just under 70% detected once. The length of the CDR3 is 14 residues. Germline values: CDR1 ENHRY, CDR2 SYGVKD. The V and J ends lost 10 bases and 7 bases, in that order; junction bases with no gene match: 10. This clone was observed a handful of times. Its antigen is unidentified. The V and J genes are TRBV10-3 and TRBJ1-6; 7 nucleotides agree with TRBD1. The clonotype was recovered from a man aged 50 or older in good health and CMV-seronegative. The sequenced material came from PBMCs. The CDR3, as DNA: TGTGCCACACACCCCGGGACAGCCAATTCACCCCTCCACTTT. Protein sequence: CATHPGTANSPLHF.